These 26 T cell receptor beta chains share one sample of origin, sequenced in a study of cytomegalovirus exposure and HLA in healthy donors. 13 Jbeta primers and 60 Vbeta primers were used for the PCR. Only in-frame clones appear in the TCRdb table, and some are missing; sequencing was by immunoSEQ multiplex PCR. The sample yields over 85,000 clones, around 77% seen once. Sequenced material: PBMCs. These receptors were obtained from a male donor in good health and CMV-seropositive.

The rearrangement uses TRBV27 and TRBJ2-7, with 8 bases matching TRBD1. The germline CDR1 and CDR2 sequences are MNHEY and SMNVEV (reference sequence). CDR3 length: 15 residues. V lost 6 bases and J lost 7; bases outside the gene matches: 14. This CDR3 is CASRPQDRAVVEQYF. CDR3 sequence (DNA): TGTGCCAGCAGACCCCAGGACAGGGCCGTGGTGGAGCAGTACTTC.

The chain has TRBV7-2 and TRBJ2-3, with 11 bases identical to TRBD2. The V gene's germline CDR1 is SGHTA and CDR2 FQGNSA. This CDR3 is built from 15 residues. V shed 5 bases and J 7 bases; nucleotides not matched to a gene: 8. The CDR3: CASSLGASGRNTQYF. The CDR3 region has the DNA TGTGCCAGCAGCCTGGGGGCTAGCGGGAGGAATACGCAGTATTTT. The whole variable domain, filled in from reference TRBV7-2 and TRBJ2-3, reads GAGVSQSPSNKVTEKGKDVELRCDPISGHTALYWYRQSLGQGLEFLIYFQGNSAPDKSGLPSDRFSAERTGGSVSTLTIQRTQQEDSAVYLCASSLGASGRNTQYFGPGTRLTVL.

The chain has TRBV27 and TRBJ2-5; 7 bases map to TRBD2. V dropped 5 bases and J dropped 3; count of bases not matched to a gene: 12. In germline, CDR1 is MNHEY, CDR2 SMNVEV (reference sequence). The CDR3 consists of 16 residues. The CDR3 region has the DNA TGTGCCAGCAGTACCTCGACAAGGGGAGGGGAAGAGACCCAGTACTTC. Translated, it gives CASSTSTRGGEETQYF.

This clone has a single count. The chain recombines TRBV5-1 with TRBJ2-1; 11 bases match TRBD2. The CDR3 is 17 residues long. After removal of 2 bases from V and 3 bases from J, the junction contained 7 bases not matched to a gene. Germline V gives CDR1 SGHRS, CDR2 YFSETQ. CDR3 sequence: CASSLGLAGGFYNEQFF. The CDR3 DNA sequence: TGCGCCAGCAGCTTAGGGCTAGCGGGGGGATTCTACAATGAGCAGTTCTTC.

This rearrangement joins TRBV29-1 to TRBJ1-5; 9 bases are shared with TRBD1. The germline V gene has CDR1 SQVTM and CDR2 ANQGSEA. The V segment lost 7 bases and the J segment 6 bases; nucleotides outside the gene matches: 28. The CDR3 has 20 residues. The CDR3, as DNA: TGCAGCGCCGTGAGGAGAACGACGGCCACCGGGACAGGGAAGGGTCAGCCCCAGCATTTT. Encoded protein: CSAVRRTTATGTGKGQPQHF.

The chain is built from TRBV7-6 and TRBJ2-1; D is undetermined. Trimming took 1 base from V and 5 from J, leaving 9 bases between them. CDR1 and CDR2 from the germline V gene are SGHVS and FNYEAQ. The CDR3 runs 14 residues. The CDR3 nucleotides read TGTGCCAGCAGCTTAGGGCTGGTACACAATGAGCAGTTCTTC. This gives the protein CASSLGLVHNEQFF.

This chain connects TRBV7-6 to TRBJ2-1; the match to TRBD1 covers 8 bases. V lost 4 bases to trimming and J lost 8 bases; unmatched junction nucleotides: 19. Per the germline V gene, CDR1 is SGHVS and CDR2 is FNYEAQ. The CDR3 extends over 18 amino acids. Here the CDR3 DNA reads TGTGCCAGCAGCTCGACCTGGACAGGGCTCCCCGACAGGGATGAGCAGTTCTTC. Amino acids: CASSSTWTGLPDRDEQFF.

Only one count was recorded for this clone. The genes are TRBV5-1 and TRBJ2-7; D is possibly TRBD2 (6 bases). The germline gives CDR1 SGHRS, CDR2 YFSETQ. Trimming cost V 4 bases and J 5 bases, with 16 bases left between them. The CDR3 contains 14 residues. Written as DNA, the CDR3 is TGCGCCAGCAGCCTAGCGTTAGGGAACCACGAGCAGTACTTC. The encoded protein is CASSLALGNHEQYF.

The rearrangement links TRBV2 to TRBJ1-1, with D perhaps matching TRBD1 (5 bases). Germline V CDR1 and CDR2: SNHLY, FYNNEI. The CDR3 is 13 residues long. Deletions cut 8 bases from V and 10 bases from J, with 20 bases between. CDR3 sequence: CASRQGLLKGAFF. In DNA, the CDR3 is TGTGCCAGCCGTCAGGGTCTCCTTAAGGGAGCTTTCTTT.

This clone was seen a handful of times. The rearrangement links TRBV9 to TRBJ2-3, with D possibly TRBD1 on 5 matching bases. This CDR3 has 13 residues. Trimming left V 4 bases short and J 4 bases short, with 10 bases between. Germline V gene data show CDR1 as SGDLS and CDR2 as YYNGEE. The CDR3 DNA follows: TGTGCCAGCAGCCGCGAAGGGGCAGATACGCAGTATTTT. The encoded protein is CASSREGADTQYF. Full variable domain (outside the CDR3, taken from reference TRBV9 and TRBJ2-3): DSGVTQTPKHLITATGQRVTLRCSPRSGDLSVYWYQQSLDQGLQFLIQYYNGEERAKGNILERFSAQQFPDLHSELNLSSLELGDSALYFCASSREGADTQYFGPGTRLTVL.

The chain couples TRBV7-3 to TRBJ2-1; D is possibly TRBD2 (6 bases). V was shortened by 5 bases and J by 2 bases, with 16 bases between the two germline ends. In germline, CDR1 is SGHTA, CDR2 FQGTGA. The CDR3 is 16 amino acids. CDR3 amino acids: CASSPQPTRTYNEQFF. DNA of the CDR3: TGTGCCAGCAGCCCCCAGCCGACTAGGACCTACAATGAGCAGTTCTTC.

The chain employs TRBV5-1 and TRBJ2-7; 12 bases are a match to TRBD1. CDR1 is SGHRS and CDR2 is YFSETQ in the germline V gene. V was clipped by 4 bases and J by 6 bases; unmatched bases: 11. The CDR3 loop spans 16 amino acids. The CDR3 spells CASSVLRGQGASEQYF. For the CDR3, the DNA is TGCGCCAGCAGCGTCCTTAGGGGACAGGGGGCAAGCGAGCAGTACTTC.

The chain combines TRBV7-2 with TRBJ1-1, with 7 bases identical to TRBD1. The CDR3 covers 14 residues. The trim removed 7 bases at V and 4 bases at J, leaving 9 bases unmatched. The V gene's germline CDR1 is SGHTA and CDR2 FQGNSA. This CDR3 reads CASTPGTAGTEAFF. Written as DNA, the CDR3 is TGTGCCAGCACCCCTGGGACAGCGGGCACTGAAGCTTTCTTT.

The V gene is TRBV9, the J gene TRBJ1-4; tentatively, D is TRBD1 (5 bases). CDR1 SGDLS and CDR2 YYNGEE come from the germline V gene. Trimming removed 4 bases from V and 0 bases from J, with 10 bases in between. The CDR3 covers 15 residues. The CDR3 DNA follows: TGTGCCAGCAGCCGGCGGGGCTCAACTAATGAAAAACTGTTTTTT. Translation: CASSRRGSTNEKLFF.

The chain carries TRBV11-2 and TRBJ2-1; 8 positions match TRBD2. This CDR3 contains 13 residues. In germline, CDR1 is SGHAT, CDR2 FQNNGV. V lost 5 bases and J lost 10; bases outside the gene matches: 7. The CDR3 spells CASSPGLVREQFF. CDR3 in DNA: TGTGCCAGCAGCCCGGGACTAGTTCGCGAGCAGTTCTTC. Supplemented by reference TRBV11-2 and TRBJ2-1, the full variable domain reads EAGVAQSPRYKIIEKRQSVAFWCNPISGHATLYWYQQILGQGPKLLIQFQNNGVVDDSQLPKDRFSAERLKGVDSTLKIQPAKLEDSAVYLCASSPGLVREQFFGPGTRLTVL.

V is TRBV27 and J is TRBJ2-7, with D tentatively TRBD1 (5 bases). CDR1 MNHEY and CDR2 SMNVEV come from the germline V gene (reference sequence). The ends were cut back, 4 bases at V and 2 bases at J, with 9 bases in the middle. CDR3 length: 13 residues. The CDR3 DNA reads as TGTGCCAGCAGTTATACAGGTCCCTACGAGCAGTACTTC. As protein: CASSYTGPYEQYF.

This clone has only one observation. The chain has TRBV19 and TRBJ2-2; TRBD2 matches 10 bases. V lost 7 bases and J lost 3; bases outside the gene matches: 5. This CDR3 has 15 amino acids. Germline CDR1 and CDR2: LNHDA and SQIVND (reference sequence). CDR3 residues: CASNGGTSDTGELFF. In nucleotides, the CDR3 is TGTGCCAGTAACGGCGGGACTAGCGACACCGGGGAGCTGTTTTTT.

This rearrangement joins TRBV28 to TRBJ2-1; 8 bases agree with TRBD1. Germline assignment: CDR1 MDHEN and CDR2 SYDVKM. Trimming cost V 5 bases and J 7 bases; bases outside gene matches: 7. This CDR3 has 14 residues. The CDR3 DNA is TGTGCCAGCAGTACGGCCTACAGGGGGAATGAGCAGTTCTTC. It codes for CASSTAYRGNEQFF.

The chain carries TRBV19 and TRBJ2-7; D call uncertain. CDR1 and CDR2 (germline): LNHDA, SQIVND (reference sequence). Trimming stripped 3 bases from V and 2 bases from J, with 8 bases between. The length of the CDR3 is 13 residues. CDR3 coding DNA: TGTGCCAGTAGTATGTCCCTAGCCTACGAGCAGTACTTC. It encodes CASSMSLAYEQYF.

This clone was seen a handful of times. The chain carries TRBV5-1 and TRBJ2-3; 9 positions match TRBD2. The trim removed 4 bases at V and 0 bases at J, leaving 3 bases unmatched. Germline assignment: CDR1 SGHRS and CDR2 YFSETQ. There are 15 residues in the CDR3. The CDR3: CASSPTSGSTDTQYF. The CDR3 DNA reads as TGCGCCAGCAGCCCGACTAGCGGAAGCACAGATACGCAGTATTTT.

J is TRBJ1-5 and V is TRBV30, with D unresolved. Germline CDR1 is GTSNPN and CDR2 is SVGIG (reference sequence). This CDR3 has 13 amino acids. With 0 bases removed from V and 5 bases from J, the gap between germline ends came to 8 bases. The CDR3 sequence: CAWSVRGYQPQHF. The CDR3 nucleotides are TGTGCCTGGAGTGTACGGGGATATCAGCCCCAGCATTTT.

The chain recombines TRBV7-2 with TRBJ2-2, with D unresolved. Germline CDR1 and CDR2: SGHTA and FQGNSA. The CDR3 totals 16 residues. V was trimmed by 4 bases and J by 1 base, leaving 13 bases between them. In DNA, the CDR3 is TGTGCCAGCAGCTCGAGACAACGCCTGAACACCGGGGAGCTGTTTTTT. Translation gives CASSSRQRLNTGELFF.

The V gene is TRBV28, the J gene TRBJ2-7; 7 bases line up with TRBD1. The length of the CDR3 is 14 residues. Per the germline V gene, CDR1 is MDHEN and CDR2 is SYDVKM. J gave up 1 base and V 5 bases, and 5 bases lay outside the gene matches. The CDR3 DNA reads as TGTGCCAGCAGTCCCGGGGACAGATCCTACGAGCAGTACTTC. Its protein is CASSPGDRSYEQYF.

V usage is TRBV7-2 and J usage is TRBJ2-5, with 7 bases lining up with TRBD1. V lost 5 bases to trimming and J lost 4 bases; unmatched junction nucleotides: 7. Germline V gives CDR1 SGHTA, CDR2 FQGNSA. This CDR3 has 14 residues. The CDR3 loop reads CASSPTYRGETQYF. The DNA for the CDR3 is TGTGCCAGCAGCCCTACCTACAGGGGAGAGACCCAGTACTTC.

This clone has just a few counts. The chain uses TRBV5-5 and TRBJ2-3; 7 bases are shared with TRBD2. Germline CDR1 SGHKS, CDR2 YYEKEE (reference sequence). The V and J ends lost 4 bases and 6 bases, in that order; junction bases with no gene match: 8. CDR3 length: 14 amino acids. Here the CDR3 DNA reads TGTGCCAGCAGCCCTGGGGGGGTCCGCGATACGCAGTATTTT. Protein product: CASSPGGVRDTQYF.

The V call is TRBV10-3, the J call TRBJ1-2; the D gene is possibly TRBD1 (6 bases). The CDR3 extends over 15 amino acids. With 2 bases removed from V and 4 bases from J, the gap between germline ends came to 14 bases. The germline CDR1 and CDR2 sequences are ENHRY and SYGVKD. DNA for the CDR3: TGTGCCATCAGTGAGAGGGAGGGGGGTTTCTATGGCTACACCTTC. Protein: CAISEREGGFYGYTF.